Reported below is one T cell receptor (beta chain). Its antigen specificity is not known. The instrument was a NextSeq 550. The Human TCR Profiling Kit (MiLaboratory) was used to prepare UMI-labeled 5' RACE TRB cDNA libraries. The full amount of extracted RNA was used for cDNA synthesis, and the full amount of resulting cDNA was used for PCR amplification. Libraries were prepared in parallel using an identical number of PCR cycles. The original pipeline was this. About 53,000 +/- 9,400 unique UMI-labeled TRB cDNA molecules per library were extracted with MIGEC and MiXCR, with at least two reads per UMI required. On average, about 40,000 +/- 10,000 functional in-frame TRB CDR3 nucleotide clonotypes lacking stop codons were found per library. After downsampling to 5000 UMI-labeled TRB molecules per sample, diversity metrics, including normalized Shannon-Wiener and Chao1, were computed in VDJtools. For the central five CDR3 residues, VDJtools calculated physicochemical properties weighted by clonotype size, namely interaction energy, strength, volume and Kidera factor 4. TCRdb reprocessed the reads, reporting each CDR3 protein sequence once and no DNA. These V and J calls originate from TCRdb's pipeline instead of the authors' own analysis. The table for this sample shows more than 100,000 distinct CDR3 sequences. The top ten clonotypes cover 0.41% of the sample.

The sample comes from a study of CXCR3-negative and CXCR3-positive naive CD8 T cells (dated by TCRdb to between 2018 and 2021). Regarding the complete study: In total, 120 million to 150 million TRB reads were obtained, corresponding to roughly 1.5 +/- 0.3 million reads per library. Data from roughly twelve donors, pooled across two independent experiments, went into the diversity and physicochemical repertoire analyses. TRBV-TRBJ cluster analysis included naive subsets from about 5 donors and memory cells from 3 donors.

For every CD8+ T cell subset, approximately 330,000 cells were flow-sorted straight into RLT lysis buffer, and each subset was sorted in triplicate. To exclude memory contaminants, naive CD8+ T cells were stringently defined as CD45RO-CCR7+CD27+CD95-. Peripheral blood mononuclear cells were isolated from buffy coats using standard density gradient centrifugation. Naive CXCR3-negative and CXCR3-positive CD8+ T cells were flow-sorted on a FACSAria III. Total RNA was extracted from sorted cells using an RNeasy Mini Kit. General findings and caveats noted by the study authors: Naive CXCR3-negative and CXCR3-positive cells from the same donor showed similar TRBV-TRBJ usage, whereas memory cells showed distinct patterns. Because surface CD5, which is linked to self-reactivity in mice, was comparable between the naive subsets, TCR interaction strength was also inferred from TRB CDR3 physicochemical properties. TRB CDR3s from CXCR3-positive naive cells showed higher hydrophobicity (lower Kidera factor 4), lower energy, and higher strength and volume indices than CXCR3-negative naive cells. Because CXCR3 expression was partially decreased after cryopreservation, freshly isolated PBMCs were used for most assays. Comparably high repertoire diversity was found in both naive subsets, whereas much lower repertoire diversity was found in memory CD8+ T cells.

Sequences were obtained from naive CXCR3+ CD8+ T cells from blood. This specimen's cell subset or site label, per the study, means: CD45RO-CCR7+CD27+CD95- naive CD8+ T cells expressing CXCR3 (TNR3+). The receptor was derived from a human donor in good health. Some clones in this sample may be carry-over from other donors' samples.

CDR3 sequence: CASSYDRVSKTQYEQYF. Recombination linked TRBV6-5 to TRBJ2-7; TCRdb names TRBD1, which stays unverified in the absence of DNA. Sequences MNHEY (CDR1) and SVGAGI (CDR2) are obtained from the germline V gene. The CDR3 runs 17 residues from the cysteine to the phenylalanine. The entry carries no DNA sequence.